The 2 T cell receptor beta chains reported below all come from one sample, sequenced in a study of identical twins. TCRdb reprocessed the 5' RACE reads with MiXCR, giving one entry per CDR3 protein. The profile shows under 900,000 distinct CDR3 sequences, 12% of them singletons. This same sample was also taken into another study, of yellow fever vaccine responses in identical twins.

Sequenced sample: PBMCs. Receptors were obtained from a woman between 18 and 30 years old in good health.

This clonotype showed up just a few times. The rearrangement joins TRBV29-1 to TRBJ2-1, with D perhaps matching TRBD2 (6 bases). Germline-derived CDR1 and CDR2 are SQVTM and ANQGSEA. Trimming took 4 bases from V and 0 from J, leaving 16 bases between them. The CDR3 is 16 amino acids. The CDR3 bases are TGCAGCGTTGTCCCTAGCGAATTAGGCTCCTACAATGAGCAGTTCTTC. It is translated as CSVVPSELGSYNEQFF.

This clonotype was recorded a few times. The chain recombines TRBV20-1 with TRBJ2-5, with D possibly matching TRBD2 (6 bases). The CDR3 has 12 residues. V lost 3 bases, J lost 5 bases, and 10 bases lay in between. Germline loops: CDR1 DFQATT, CDR2 SNEGSKA (reference sequence). CDR3 region: CSASPGEETQYF. CDR3 in DNA: TGCAGTGCTAGTCCGGGGGAGGAGACCCAGTACTTC.